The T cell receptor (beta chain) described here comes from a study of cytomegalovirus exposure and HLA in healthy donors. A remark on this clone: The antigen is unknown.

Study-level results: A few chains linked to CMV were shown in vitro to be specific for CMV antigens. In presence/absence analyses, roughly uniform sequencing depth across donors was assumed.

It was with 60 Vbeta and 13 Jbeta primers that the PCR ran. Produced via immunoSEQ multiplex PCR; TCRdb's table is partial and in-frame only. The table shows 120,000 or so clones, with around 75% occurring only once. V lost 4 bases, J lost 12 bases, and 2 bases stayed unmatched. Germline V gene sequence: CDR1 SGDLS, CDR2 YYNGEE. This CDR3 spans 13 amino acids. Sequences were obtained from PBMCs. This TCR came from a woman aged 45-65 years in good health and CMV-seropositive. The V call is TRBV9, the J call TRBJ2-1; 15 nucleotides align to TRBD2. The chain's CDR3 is CASSPGLAGGQFF. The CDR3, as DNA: TGTGCCAGCAGCCCGGGACTAGCGGGAGGGCAGTTCTTC.